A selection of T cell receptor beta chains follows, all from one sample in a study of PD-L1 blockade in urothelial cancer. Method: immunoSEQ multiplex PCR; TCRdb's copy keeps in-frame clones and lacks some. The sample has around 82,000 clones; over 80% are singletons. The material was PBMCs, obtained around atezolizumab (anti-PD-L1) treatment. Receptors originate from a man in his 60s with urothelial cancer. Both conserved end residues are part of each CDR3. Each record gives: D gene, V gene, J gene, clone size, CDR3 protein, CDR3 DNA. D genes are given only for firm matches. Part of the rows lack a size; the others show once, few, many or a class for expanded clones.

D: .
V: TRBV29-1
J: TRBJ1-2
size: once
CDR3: CSVVGAYGYTF
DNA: TGCAGCGTTGTGGGGGCCTATGGCTACACCTTC

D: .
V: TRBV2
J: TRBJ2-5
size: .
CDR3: CASSEYGQSEVQYF
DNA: TGTGCCAGCAGTGAATATGGACAGTCGGAGGTCCAGTACTTC

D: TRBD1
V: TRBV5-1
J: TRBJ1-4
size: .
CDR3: CASSLGTGAEKLFF
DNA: TGCGCCAGCAGCTTGGGGACAGGTGCTGAAAAACTGTTTTTT

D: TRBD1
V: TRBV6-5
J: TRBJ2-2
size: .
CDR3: CASSYSTGGGTGELFF
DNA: TGTGCCAGCAGTTACTCAACAGGGGGCGGCACCGGGGAGCTGTTTTTT

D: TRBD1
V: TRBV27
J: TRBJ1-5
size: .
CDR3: CASSQGVYSNQPQHF
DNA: TGTGCCAGCAGCCAGGGGGTCTATAGCAATCAGCCCCAGCATTTT

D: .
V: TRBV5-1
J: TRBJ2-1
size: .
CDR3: CASSLGSGYSYNEQFF
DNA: TGCGCCAGCAGCTTGGGTAGCGGTTACTCCTACAATGAGCAGTTCTTC

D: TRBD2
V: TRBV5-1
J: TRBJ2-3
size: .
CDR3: CASSFASGRVGTDTQYF
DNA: TGCGCCAGCAGCTTCGCTAGCGGGAGGGTGGGCACAGATACGCAGTATTTT

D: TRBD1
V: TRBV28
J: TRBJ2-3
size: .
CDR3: CASSSPGQGTFEQYF
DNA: TGTGCCAGCAGTTCCCCGGGACAGGGGACTTTCGAGCAGTATTTT

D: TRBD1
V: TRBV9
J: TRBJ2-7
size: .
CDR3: CASSAPGTGPYEQYF
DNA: TGTGCCAGCAGCGCCCCCGGGACAGGGCCCTACGAGCAGTACTTC

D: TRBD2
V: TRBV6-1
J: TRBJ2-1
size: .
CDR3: CASSELPSGKNEQFF
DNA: TGTGCCAGCAGTGAGTTGCCTAGCGGGAAAAATGAGCAGTTCTTC

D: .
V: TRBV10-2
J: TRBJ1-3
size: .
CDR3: CASHGGGARRNTIYF
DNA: TGCGCCAGCCACGGGGGGGGCGCCCGAAGAAACACCATATATTTT

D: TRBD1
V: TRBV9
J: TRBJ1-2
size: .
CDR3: CASSPKTGGEYYGYTF
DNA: TGTGCCAGCAGCCCCAAGACAGGGGGCGAGTACTATGGCTACACCTTC

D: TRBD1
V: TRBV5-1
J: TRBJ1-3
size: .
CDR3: CAGSLGQGLRNTIYF
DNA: TGCGCCGGCAGCCTCGGACAGGGTTTAAGAAACACCATATATTTT

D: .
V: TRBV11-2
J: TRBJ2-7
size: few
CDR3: CASRGGTGSYEQYF
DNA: TGTGCCTCCCGGGGGGGGACAGGGAGCTACGAGCAGTACTTC

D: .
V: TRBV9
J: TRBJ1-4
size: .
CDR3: CASSVAPTAATNEKLFF
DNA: TGTGCCAGCAGCGTAGCTCCCACCGCGGCAACTAATGAAAAACTGTTTTTT

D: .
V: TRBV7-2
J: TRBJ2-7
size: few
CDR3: CASSLDSRSYEQYF
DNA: TGTGCCAGCAGCTTGGACAGTAGGTCCTACGAGCAGTACTTC

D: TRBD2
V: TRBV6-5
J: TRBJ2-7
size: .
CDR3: CASSYSRTSGSYEQYF
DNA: TGTGCCAGCAGTTACTCGCGGACTAGCGGGAGCTACGAGCAGTACTTC

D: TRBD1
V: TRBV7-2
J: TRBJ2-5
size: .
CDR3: CASSFGQGLGETQYF
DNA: TGTGCCAGCAGCTTTGGACAGGGTTTGGGGGAGACCCAGTACTTC

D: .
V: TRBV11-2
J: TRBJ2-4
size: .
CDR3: CASSPSSKNIQYF
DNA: TGTGCCAGCAGCCCCTCCTCCAAAAACATTCAGTACTTC

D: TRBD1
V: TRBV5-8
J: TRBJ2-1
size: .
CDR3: CASSSGTGTYNEQFF
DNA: TGTGCCAGCAGTTCCGGGACAGGGACCTACAATGAGCAGTTCTTC

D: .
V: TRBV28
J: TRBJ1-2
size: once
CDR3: CATTDRNYGYTF
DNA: TGTGCCACCACGGACAGAAACTATGGCTACACCTTC

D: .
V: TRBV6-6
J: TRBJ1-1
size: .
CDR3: CASRHRDGTEAFF
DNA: TGTGCCAGCAGACACAGGGATGGCACTGAAGCTTTCTTT

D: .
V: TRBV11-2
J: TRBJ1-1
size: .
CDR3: CASSLGNPGTEAFF
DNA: TGTGCCAGCAGCTTAGGGAATCCGGGGACTGAAGCTTTCTTT

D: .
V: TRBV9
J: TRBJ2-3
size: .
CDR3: CASSPRTLLGTDTQYF
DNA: TGTGCCAGCAGCCCTAGGACTCTCCTCGGGACAGATACGCAGTATTTT

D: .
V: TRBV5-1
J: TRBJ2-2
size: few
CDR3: CASSSGQNTGELFF
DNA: TGCGCCAGCAGCTCCGGACAGAACACCGGGGAGCTGTTTTTT

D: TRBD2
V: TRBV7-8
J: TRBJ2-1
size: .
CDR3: CASSLDWGTSGRHNEQFF
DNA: TGTGCCAGCAGCTTAGACTGGGGGACTAGCGGGCGTCACAATGAGCAGTTCTTC

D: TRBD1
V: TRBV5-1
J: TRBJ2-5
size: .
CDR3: CASSEDREETQYF
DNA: TGCGCCAGCAGCGAGGACAGGGAAGAGACCCAGTACTTC

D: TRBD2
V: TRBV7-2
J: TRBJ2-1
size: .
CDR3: CASSFTGTSVYNEQFF
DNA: TGTGCCAGCAGCTTTACCGGGACTAGCGTTTACAATGAGCAGTTCTTC

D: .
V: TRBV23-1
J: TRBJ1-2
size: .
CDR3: CASSQPHGRPNYGYTF
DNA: TGCGCCAGCAGTCAACCCCATGGCCGTCCTAACTATGGCTACACCTTC

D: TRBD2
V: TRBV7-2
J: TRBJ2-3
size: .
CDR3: CASSLSSGGASTDTQYF
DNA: TGTGCCAGCAGCTTGTCTAGCGGGGGCGCAAGCACAGATACGCAGTATTTT

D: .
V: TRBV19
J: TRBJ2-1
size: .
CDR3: CASSIDPNNLNEQFF
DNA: TGTGCCAGTAGTATAGATCCAAACAATCTTAATGAGCAGTTCTTC

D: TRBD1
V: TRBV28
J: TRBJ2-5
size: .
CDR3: CASLPATGSSVETQYF
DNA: TGTGCCAGCCTACCGGCGACAGGGTCTTCGGTAGAGACCCAGTACTTC

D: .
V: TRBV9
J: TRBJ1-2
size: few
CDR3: CASSPQGAYGYTF
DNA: TGTGCCAGCAGCCCACAGGGTGCCTATGGCTACACCTTC

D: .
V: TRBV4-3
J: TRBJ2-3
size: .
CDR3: CASSQVHWTDTQYF
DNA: TGCGCCAGCAGCCAAGTGCACTGGACAGATACGCAGTATTTT

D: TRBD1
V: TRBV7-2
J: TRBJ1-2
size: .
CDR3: CASSLLAGGVYGYTF
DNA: TGTGCCAGCAGCTTATTGGCAGGGGGCGTATATGGCTACACCTTC

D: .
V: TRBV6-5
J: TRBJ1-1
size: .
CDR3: CATLERGMNTEAFF
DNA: TGTGCCACTCTCGAACGGGGGATGAACACTGAAGCTTTCTTT

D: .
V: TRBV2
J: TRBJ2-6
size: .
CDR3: CASSDSGRISGANVLTF
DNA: TGTGCCAGCAGTGATAGCGGAAGGATCTCTGGGGCCAACGTCCTGACTTTC

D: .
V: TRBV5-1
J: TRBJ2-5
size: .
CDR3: CASSLGLGQPPSQYF
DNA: TGCGCCAGCAGCTTGGGGTTGGGCCAGCCTCCCTCCCAGTACTTC

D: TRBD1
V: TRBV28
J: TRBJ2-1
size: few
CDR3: CASKDRASYNEQFF
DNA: TGTGCCAGCAAGGACAGGGCCTCCTACAATGAGCAGTTCTTC

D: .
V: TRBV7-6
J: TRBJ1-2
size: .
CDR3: CASSARQRGGYTF
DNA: TGTGCCAGCAGTGCCAGACAGAGAGGTGGCTACACCTTC

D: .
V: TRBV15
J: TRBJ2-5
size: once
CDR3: CATSRAGRGETQYF
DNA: TGTGCCACCAGCAGAGCTGGCAGGGGTGAGACCCAGTACTTC

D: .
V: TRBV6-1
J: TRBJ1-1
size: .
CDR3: CASSEVARVNTEAFF
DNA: TGTGCCAGCAGTGAAGTCGCGAGGGTGAACACTGAAGCTTTCTTT

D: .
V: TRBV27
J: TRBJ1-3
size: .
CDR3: CASSLGSSTGNTIYF
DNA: TGTGCCAGCAGTTTGGGTAGCAGCACTGGAAACACCATATATTTT

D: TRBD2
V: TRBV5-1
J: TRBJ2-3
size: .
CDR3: CASRARQAGESDTQYF
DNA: TGCGCCAGCCGAGCAAGGCAAGCGGGGGAATCAGATACGCAGTATTTT

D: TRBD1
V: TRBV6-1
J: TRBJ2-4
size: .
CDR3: CASRDYGTAQNIQYF
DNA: TGTGCCAGCAGGGATTACGGGACAGCGCAAAACATTCAGTACTTC

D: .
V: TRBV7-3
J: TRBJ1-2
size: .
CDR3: CASSLIPGGGYTF
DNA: TGTGCCAGCAGCTTAATTCCCGGGGGAGGCTACACCTTC

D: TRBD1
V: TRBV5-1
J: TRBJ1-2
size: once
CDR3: CASSPTDGTGRYGYTF
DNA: TGCGCCAGCAGCCCAACGGACGGGACAGGGCGTTATGGCTACACCTTC

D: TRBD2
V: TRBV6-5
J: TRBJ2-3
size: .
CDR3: CASSRLAGAVDTQYF
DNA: TGTGCCAGCAGCCGATTAGCGGGAGCGGTAGATACGCAGTATTTT

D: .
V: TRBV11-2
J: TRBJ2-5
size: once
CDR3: CASSPGQFQETQYF
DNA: TGTGCCAGCAGCCCAGGACAGTTCCAAGAGACCCAGTACTTC

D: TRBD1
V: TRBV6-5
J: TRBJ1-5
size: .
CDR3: CASSSTNRGNQPQHF
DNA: TGTGCCAGCAGTTCCACTAACAGGGGTAATCAGCCCCAGCATTTT

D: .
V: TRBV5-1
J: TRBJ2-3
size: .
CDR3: CASSLARAGDTQYF
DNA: TGCGCCAGCAGCTTGGCCAGGGCAGGGGATACGCAGTATTTT

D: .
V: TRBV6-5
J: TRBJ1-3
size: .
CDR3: CASSYADKAGNTIYF
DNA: TGTGCCAGCAGTTACGCCGACAAGGCTGGAAACACCATATATTTT

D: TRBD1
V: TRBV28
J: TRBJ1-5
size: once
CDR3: CASSSSTGLGSVNQPQHF
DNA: TGTGCCAGCAGTTCCTCGACAGGGCTTGGGTCGGTAAATCAGCCCCAGCATTTT

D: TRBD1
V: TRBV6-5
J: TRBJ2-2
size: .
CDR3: CASGGDRGRRGELFF
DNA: TGTGCCAGCGGGGGGGACAGGGGGCGCCGGGGGGAGCTGTTTTTT